The 25 T cell receptor beta chains presented below share a single source sample, sequenced in a study of T cells in Graves' hyperthyroidism and ophthalmopathy (dated by TCRdb to about 2019). Library generation was performed with multiplex PCR. The sequencer listed for this sample is Illumina HiSeq 2000. The TCR beta CDR3 regions were amplified from RNA transcripts. The first round of RT-PCR for the TCR CDR3 was performed with the HTBI primer set and the Qiagen OneStep RT-PCR kit. The public reads were reanalyzed by TCRdb: fastp trimming at Q25, MiXCR alignment, in-frame beta chains only. Identical CDR3 proteins give one entry, which carries the most common genes and DNA. This sample gives hundreds of thousands of distinct CDR3 sequences in total; approximately 25% of them show up just once. The top ten clonotypes cover approximately 10% of the sample. The sample taken for sequencing was blood. The receptors shown here come from a woman under 40 with Graves' ophthalmopathy.

The genes are TRBV5-1 and TRBJ1-1; 7 bases line up with TRBD1. V shed 7 bases and J 4 bases; nucleotides not matched to a gene: 13. The CDR3 is 15 amino acids. Germline V lookup: CDR1 SGHRS, CDR2 YFSETQ. The CDR3 sequence is CASGLTGQTGTEAFF. The CDR3 DNA is TGCGCCAGCGGTTTAACGGGACAGACGGGCACTGAAGCTTTCTTT. Full variable domain (outside the CDR3, taken from reference TRBV5-1 and TRBJ1-1): KAGVTQTPRYLIKTRGQQVTLSCSPISGHRSVSWYQQTPGQGLQFLFEYFSETQRNKGNFPGRFSGRQFSNSRSEMNVSTLELGDSALYLCASGLTGQTGTEAFFGQGTRLTVV.

In this sample, this clonotype turned up many times. The CDR3 coding sequence is TGTGCCAGCAGCGTAGGGACGCTTGGCATTCAGTACTTC. Protein sequence: CASSVGTLGIQYF. This chain links TRBV9 with TRBJ2-4; D gene unclear. V was pared by 0 bases and J by 9 bases, with 10 bases between. The germline gives CDR1 SGDLS, CDR2 YYNGEE. The CDR3 is made up of 13 amino acids.

At least ten counts were recorded for this clonotype. The chain carries TRBV29-1 and TRBJ2-5, with 7 nucleotides matching TRBD2. Germline V gene data show CDR1 as SQVTM and CDR2 as ANQGSEA. This CDR3 comprises 14 residues. Trimming at V came to 8 bases and at J to 5 bases, leaving 14 bases not matched to a gene. Written as DNA, the CDR3 is TGCAGCTTCTTTTGGGGGGGGGTCGTGGAGACCCAGTACTTC. This gives the protein CSFFWGGVVETQYF. Complete variable domain (other parts from reference TRBV29-1 and TRBJ2-5): SAVISQKPSRDICQRGTSLTIQCQVDSQVTMMFWYRQQPGQSLTLIATANQGSEATYESGFVIDKFPISRPNLTFSTLTVSNMSPEDSSIYLCSFFWGGVVETQYFGPGTRLLVL.

This rearrangement joins TRBV2 to TRBJ1-3; 8 bases align to TRBD1. Per the germline V gene, CDR1 is SNHLY and CDR2 is FYNNEI. This CDR3 spans 15 amino acids. The V segment lost 8 bases and the J segment 0 bases; nucleotides outside the gene matches: 6. The CDR3 nucleotides read TGTGCCAGCGGACGTACAGGGGGCTCTGGAAACACCATATATTTT. Residues: CASGRTGGSGNTIYF.

This clonotype was picked up many times. J is TRBJ2-3 and V is TRBV2, with unresolved D. There are 14 residues in the CDR3. Germline lookup yields CDR1 SNHLY and CDR2 FYNNEI. V lost 3 bases and J lost 4, with 11 bases in between. CDR3 protein: CASSESGPPDTQYF. The CDR3, as DNA: TGTGCCAGCAGTGAGTCCGGGCCCCCAGATACGCAGTATTTT.

This CDR3 reads CASSKGGELFF. The DNA for the CDR3 is TGTGCCAGCAGTAAGGGCGGGGAGCTGTTTTTT. V and J are TRBV12-3 or TRBV12-4 and TRBJ2-2; D is undetermined. This CDR3 has 11 amino acids. Trimming cost V 5 bases and J 7 bases, with 5 bases left between them.

This clonotype was seen more than once but under ten times. The chain has TRBV7-8 and TRBJ1-6; perhaps TRBD1 as D (6 bases). The CDR3 has 14 amino acids. Germline V gene lookup returns CDR1 SGHVS and CDR2 FQNEAQ. Trimming cost V 4 bases and J 7 bases, with 11 bases left between them. The CDR3 is CASSSTGGNSPLHF. The CDR3 DNA sequence: TGTGCCAGCAGCTCGACAGGTGGAAATTCACCCCTCCACTTT.

Remarks on this clonotype: Sequence at one end of the junction differs from germline and may be a read error. V and J are TRBV6-2 or TRBV6-3 and TRBJ1-1, with D uncertain. The CDR3 covers 13 residues. Germline loops: CDR1 MNHEY, CDR2 SVGEGT. CDR3 region: CASSDSVRTEAFF. The CDR3, as DNA: TGTGCCAGCAGTGACTCGGTCCGCACTGAAGCTTTCTTT.

This clonotype was counted ten times or more. The V and J genes are TRBV2 and TRBJ1-2; D gene ambiguous. The V end lost 7 bases, the J end lost 8 bases, and 8 bases lay between the germline ends. This CDR3 is 10 amino acids long. The germline V gene encodes CDR1 SNHLY and CDR2 FYNNEI. In DNA, the CDR3 is TGTGCCAGCACCATCCGCGGCTACACCTTC. Translated: CASTIRGYTF.

Details on this clonotype: A much larger clone sits a single nucleotide away, making a read error possible. The chain carries TRBV20-1 and TRBJ2-7; 10 bases match TRBD1. The CDR3 is made up of 13 amino acids. CDR1 and CDR2 (germline): DFQATT, SNEGSKA (reference sequence). The CDR3 DNA reads as TGCAGTGCCCGGGACAGGGGTGCCTACGAGAAGTACTTC. Protein product: CSARDRGAYEKYF.

This clonotype was found many times. The V and J genes are TRBV6-1 and TRBJ2-4, with TRBD1 matching over 8 bases. The CDR3 sequence is 15 residues long. V lost 6 bases, J lost 3 bases, and 7 bases stayed unmatched. Germline assignment: CDR1 MNHNS and CDR2 SASEGT. For the CDR3, the DNA is TGTGCCAGCAGACTCCAGGGGGCGGGCAAAAACATTCAGTACTTC. Amino acids: CASRLQGAGKNIQYF.

This clonotype has ten or more counts. The gene calls are TRBV19 and TRBJ1-5; D not certain. This CDR3 has 13 amino acids. V was cut by 1 base and J by 5 bases, with 6 bases left in between. Looked up from germline, CDR1 is LNHDA and CDR2 is SQIVND (reference sequence). Here the CDR3 reads CASSIGGYQPQHF. The CDR3 region has the DNA TGTGCCAGTAGTATAGGTGGGTATCAGCCCCAGCATTTT.

The chain combines TRBV5-1 with TRBJ1-2, with 8 bases lining up with TRBD1. The germline V gene has CDR1 SGHRS and CDR2 YFSETQ. The V gene end was trimmed by 4 bases and the J gene end by 8 bases; junction bases not matched to a gene: 7. CDR3 length equals 13 residues. As DNA, the CDR3 is TGCGCCAGCAGCAATCAGGGGGCGCGGGGCTACACCTTC. Translating gives CASSNQGARGYTF.

This clonotype was found many times. The chain joins TRBV6-2 or TRBV6-3 to TRBJ2-5; D is perhaps TRBD2 (6 bases). V lost 6 bases to trimming and J lost 7 bases, with 18 bases between them. The CDR3 loop spans 14 amino acids. Germline V gene lookup returns CDR1 MNHEY and CDR2 SVGEGT. The CDR3 is CASRHPGSEGTQYF. The CDR3 DNA is TGTGCCAGCAGACACCCCGGTTCGGAGGGGACCCAGTACTTC.

This clonotype was observed many times. The chain carries TRBV6-2 or TRBV6-3 and TRBJ1-1; D is uncertain. Germline V lookup: CDR1 MNHEY, CDR2 SVGEGT. The CDR3 extends over 14 amino acids. V was cut by 6 bases and J by 1 base, with 12 bases left in between. The CDR3 bases are TGTGCCAGCAGCTCAAGGAGAGAGAACACTGAAGCTTTCTTT. Translated, it gives CASSSRRENTEAFF.

This clonotype was counted only a few times. This chain uses TRBV7-2 with TRBJ2-5, with D perhaps matching TRBD1 (6 bases). The ends were cut back, 5 bases at V and 5 bases at J, with 15 bases in the middle. The CDR3 is made up of 14 amino acids. The V gene's germline CDR1 is SGHTA and CDR2 FQGNSA. For the CDR3, the DNA is TGTGCCAGCAGCGATACAGGGTTTCAGGAGACCCAGTACTTC. It is translated as CASSDTGFQETQYF.

This clonotype was detected ten times or more. This sequence joins TRBV20-1 and TRBJ2-2; TRBD1 matches 10 bases. The CDR3 spans 16 residues. Looked up from germline, CDR1 is DFQATT and CDR2 is SNEGSKA (reference sequence). J lost 7 bases, V lost 1 base, and 9 bases had no gene match. The chain's CDR3 is CSARAPDRGLIGELFF. Here the CDR3 DNA reads TGCAGTGCTAGAGCTCCCGACAGGGGGCTAATCGGGGAGCTGTTTTTT.

This clonotype showed up many times. The chain recombines TRBV6-2 or TRBV6-3 with TRBJ2-2; D possibly corresponds to TRBD1 (5 bases). Germline V gene sequence: CDR1 MNHEY, CDR2 SVGEGT. This CDR3 contains 15 residues. Trimming took 5 bases from V and 0 from J, leaving 10 bases between them. As DNA, the CDR3 is TGTGCCAGCAGTACTATGACAGCGAACACCGGGGAGCTGTTTTTT. Its protein product is CASSTMTANTGELFF.

For the CDR3, the DNA is TGCGCCAGCAGCCAAGACCTCCTGGACGCCAGGACCTACGAGCAGTACTTC. Amino acid sequence: CASSQDLLDARTYEQYF. The rearrangement uses TRBV4-1 and TRBJ2-7; D unresolved. V was pared by 0 bases and J by 2 bases, with 17 bases between. Germline lookup yields CDR1 MGHRA and CDR2 YSYEKL. The CDR3 contains 17 residues.

This clonotype was observed many times. The rearrangement uses TRBV15 and TRBJ2-7; TRBD1 matches 7 bases. The germline gives CDR1 LNHNV, CDR2 YYDKDF (reference sequence). V gave up 5 bases and J gave up 5 bases; unmatched junction bases: 6. The CDR3 totals 13 residues. The CDR3 nucleotides are TGTGCCACCAGCGGCCGGGACAGCCACGAGCAGTACTTC. It yields the protein CATSGRDSHEQYF.

This clonotype occurred many times. The gene calls are TRBV7-2 and TRBJ1-1; D perhaps matches TRBD1 (5 bases). CDR3 length: 14 amino acids. Between the trimmed V and J ends, which lost 5 bases and 1 base, there was a span of 11 bases. Germline lookup yields CDR1 SGHTA and CDR2 FQGNSA. CDR3: CASSRFGGNTEAFF. The CDR3 region has the DNA TGTGCCAGCAGCCGCTTTGGGGGGAACACTGAAGCTTTCTTT.

A remark on this clonotype: The germline gene is not matched at one end of the junction; a read error may be the cause. This rearrangement joins TRBV6-2 or TRBV6-3 to TRBJ1-1, with TRBD1 identical over 8 bases. Germline V gene lookup returns CDR1 MNHEY and CDR2 SVGEGT. This CDR3 has 14 residues. CDR3 protein: CAISPQGDRSGAFF. CDR3 nucleotide sequence: TGTGCCATCAGTCCACAGGGGGACAGGTCGGGTGCTTTCTTT.

This clonotype appeared many times. The chain is built from TRBV6-5 and TRBJ2-7; D is unresolved. The CDR3 is 15 residues long. Between the trimmed V and J ends, which lost 2 bases and 5 bases, there was a span of 16 bases. Per germline, CDR1 MNHEY and CDR2 SVGAGI. The CDR3: CASSYRPQGRDEQYF. CDR3 nucleotides: TGTGCCAGCAGTTACAGGCCCCAAGGTAGGGACGAGCAGTACTTC.

This clonotype has a count of ten or more. The chain is built from TRBV11-2 and TRBJ2-7; possible D gene TRBD1, 6 bases. This CDR3 region has 13 residues. CDR1 and CDR2 (germline): SGHAT, FQNNGV. The germline V and J ends were trimmed by 4 bases and 5 bases, with 12 bases remaining between them. CDR3 nucleotides: TGTGCCAGCAGCTCAGGGGTCATGGACGAGCAGTACTTC. Its translation: CASSSGVMDEQYF.

This clonotype was recorded a few times. The chain links TRBV20-1 to TRBJ1-1; no clear D gene. CDR1 and CDR2 (germline): DFQATT, SNEGSKA (reference sequence). Trimming cost V 6 bases and J 2 bases, with 13 bases left between them. The CDR3 has 13 amino acids. The CDR3 DNA follows: TGCAGTGCGGCCCGGGGTATTAACACTGAAGCTTTCTTT. Translation gives CSAARGINTEAFF.